What follows are 2 T cell receptor beta chains derived from one specimen sequenced in a study of Ad26.COV2.S vaccination and SARS-CoV-2 variants (dated by TCRdb to the early 2020s). Receptors were amplified or captured by the immunoSEQ multiplex PCR assay. The immuneACCESS repertoire file appears here via TCRdb, limited to in-frame rearrangements. These files lack a portion of the clones; in checked studies, under half of the deficit traces to unresolved V genes, and the cause of the others is not known. The sample has hundreds of thousands of clones on record, about 89% of them singletons. 2.5% to 3.5% of the sample is taken by the ten largest. This specimen's treatment or condition label, per the study, means: approximately 18 received Ad26.COV2.S at low or high dose, single or two shots; about five received placebo; per-sample allocation not given. Repertoires of vaccine and placebo recipients were sequenced from samples taken on day 63 after the first injection.

The sample here was peripheral blood, taken in a trial of Ad26.COV2.S vaccine versus placebo. Receptor source: a person aged 18-60 years who received the Ad26.COV2.S COVID-19 vaccine or a placebo.

This chain links TRBV2 with TRBJ2-5; 14 positions match TRBD2. CDR3 length equals 15 residues. Per the germline V gene, CDR1 is SNHLY and CDR2 is FYNNEI. V dropped 3 bases and J dropped 4; count of bases not matched to a gene: 1. Written as DNA, the CDR3 is TGTGCCAGCAGTGATGGACTAGCGGGAGGAGAGACCCAGTACTTC. This encodes CASSDGLAGGETQYF.

The chain recombines TRBV4-1 with TRBJ1-2, with 12 positions matching TRBD1. CDR1 is MGHRA, CDR2 YSYEKL, per germline. J gave up 3 bases and V 4 bases, and 3 bases lay outside the gene matches. The CDR3 is 15 amino acids. The CDR3 nucleotides read TGCGCCAGCAGCCGGGGACAGGGGGCAGACTATGGCTACACCTTC. Protein: CASSRGQGADYGYTF.